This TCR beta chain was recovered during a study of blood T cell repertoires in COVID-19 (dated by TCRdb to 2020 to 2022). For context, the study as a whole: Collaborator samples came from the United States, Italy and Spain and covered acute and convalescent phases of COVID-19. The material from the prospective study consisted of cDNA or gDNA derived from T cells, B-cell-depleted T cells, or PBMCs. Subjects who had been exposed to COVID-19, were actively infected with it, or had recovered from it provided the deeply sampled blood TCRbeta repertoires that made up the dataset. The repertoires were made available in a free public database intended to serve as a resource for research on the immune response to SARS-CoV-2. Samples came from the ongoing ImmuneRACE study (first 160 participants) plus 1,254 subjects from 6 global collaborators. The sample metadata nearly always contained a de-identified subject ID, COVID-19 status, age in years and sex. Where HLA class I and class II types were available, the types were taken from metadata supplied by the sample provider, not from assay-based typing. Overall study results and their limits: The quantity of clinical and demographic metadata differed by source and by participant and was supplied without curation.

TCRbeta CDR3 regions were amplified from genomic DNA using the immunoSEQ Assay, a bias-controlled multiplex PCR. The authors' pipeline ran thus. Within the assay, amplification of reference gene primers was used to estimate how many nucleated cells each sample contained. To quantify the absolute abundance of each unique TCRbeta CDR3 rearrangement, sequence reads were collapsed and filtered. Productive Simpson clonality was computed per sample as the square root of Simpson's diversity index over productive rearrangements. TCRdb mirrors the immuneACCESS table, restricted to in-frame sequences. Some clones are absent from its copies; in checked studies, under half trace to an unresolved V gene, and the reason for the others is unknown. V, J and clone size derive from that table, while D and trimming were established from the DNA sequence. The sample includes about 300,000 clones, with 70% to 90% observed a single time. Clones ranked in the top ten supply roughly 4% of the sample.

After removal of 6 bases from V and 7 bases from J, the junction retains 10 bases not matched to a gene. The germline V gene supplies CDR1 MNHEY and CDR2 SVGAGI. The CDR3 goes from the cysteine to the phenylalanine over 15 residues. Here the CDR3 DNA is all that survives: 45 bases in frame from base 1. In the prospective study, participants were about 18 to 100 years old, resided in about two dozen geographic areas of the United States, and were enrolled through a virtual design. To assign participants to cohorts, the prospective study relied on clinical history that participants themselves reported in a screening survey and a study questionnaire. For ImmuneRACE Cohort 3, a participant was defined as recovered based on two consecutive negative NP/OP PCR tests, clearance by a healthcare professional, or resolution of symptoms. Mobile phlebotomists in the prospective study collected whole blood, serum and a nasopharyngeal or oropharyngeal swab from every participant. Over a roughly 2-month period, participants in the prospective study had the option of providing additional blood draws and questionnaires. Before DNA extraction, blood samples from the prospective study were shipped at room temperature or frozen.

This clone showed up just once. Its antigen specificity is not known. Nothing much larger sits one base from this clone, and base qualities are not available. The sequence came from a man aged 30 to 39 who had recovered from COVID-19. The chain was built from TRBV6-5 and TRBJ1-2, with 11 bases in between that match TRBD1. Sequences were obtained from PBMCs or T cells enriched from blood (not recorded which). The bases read TGTGCCAGCAGATCCCCGGGACAGGGGGGATCTGGCTACACCTTC. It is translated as CASRSPGQGGSGYTF.